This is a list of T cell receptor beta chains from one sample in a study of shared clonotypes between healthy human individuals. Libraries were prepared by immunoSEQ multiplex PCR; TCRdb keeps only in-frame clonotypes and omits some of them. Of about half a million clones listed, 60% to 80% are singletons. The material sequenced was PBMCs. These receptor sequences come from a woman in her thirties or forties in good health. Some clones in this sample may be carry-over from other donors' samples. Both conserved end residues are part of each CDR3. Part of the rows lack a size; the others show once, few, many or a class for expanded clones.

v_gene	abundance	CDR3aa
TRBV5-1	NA	CASSFDSVANTGELFF
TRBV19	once	CASSIPGQGAYEQYF
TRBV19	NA	CASSITTLSSYEQYF
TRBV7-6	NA	CASMVETGELNSNQPQHF
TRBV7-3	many	CASSPGMRATDTQYF
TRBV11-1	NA	CASSFERGQGARQPQHF
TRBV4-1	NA	CASSQVQGARETQYF
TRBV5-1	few	CASSPGLALDTQYF
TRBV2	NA	CASRPDRVRNTIYF
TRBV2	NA	CASRGIVLEQFF
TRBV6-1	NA	CASRGDQAYNEQFF
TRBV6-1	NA	CASSESQGPGELFF
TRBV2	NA	CASTGEGGYYGYTF
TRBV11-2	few	CASSKQSNTGELFF
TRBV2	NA	CASSQRLPEQYF
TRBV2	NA	CASSDSLAAPSSGRTYEQYF
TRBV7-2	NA	CASSAFGGMTSYEQYF
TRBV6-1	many	CASSATGITNYGYTF
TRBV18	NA	CASSRLSATYEQYF
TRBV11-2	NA	CASSLSGGSNERLFF
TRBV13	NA	CASSPKGQRNTEAFF
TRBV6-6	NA	CASTWGGQTQYF
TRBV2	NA	CASADREGLSKETQYF
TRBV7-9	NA	CASSHLTGRTGELFF
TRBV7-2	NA	CASSPNPQGASEKLFF
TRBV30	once	CAWSFQGDIPNQPQHF
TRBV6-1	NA	CASSDTGVLQFEQFF
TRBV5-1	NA	CASSLEHVGETQYF
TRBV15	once	CATSRDRARYNEQFF
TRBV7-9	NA	CASSFTGGSDTQYF